These 8 T cell receptor beta chains were all obtained from the same sample, sequenced in a study of tumour-infiltrating T cells in Burkitt lymphoma (dated by TCRdb to about 2020). Receptor amplification or capture employed the immunoSEQ multiplex PCR assay. Imported from immuneACCESS, the table was reduced by TCRdb to in-frame sequences with V and J called. These copies leave out some clones; in studies compared against another copy, an unresolved V gene accounts for under half, and the cause of the remainder is not known. This sample comprises about 1,500 clones, around 10% of them detected only once. The ten biggest clones cover 14% of the sample. Sequencing was done on a sample of tumor tissue. The receptor source for this set is a human donor with Burkitt lymphoma.

This clone showed up just a few times. V gene TRBV18 combines with J gene TRBJ1-5; tentative D call: TRBD1 (6 bases). The CDR3 contains 15 residues. Germline-derived CDR1 and CDR2 are KGHSH and LQKENI. The germline V and J ends were trimmed by 5 bases and 1 base, with 12 bases remaining between them. The CDR3 loop reads CASSTKDRSNQPQHF. The CDR3 DNA sequence: TGTGCCAGCTCAACAAAGGACAGAAGCAATCAGCCCCAGCATTTT.

The CDR3 DNA reads as TGTGCCTGGAGTGGGACCGATACTGGAAACACCATATATTTT. Protein product: CAWSGTDTGNTIYF. The chain combines TRBV30 with TRBJ1-3; D unclear. Germline-derived CDR1 and CDR2 are GTSNPN and SVGIG (reference sequence). The CDR3 totals 14 residues. The V gene lost 1 base and the J gene lost 2 bases, with 9 bases spanning the gap.

This clone was detected only a few times. The chain links TRBV14 to TRBJ2-7, with no clear D. The V gene's germline CDR1 is SGHDN and CDR2 FVKESK. V was clipped by 1 base and J by 10 bases, with 11 bases between them. The CDR3 has 12 amino acids. The CDR3 DNA is TGTGCCAGCAGCCAAGGCCTGTGGCAACAGTACTTC. Protein product: CASSQGLWQQYF.

This clone came up a few times. V and J are TRBV30 and TRBJ1-2, with D possibly matching TRBD1 (6 bases). The germline CDR1 and CDR2 sequences are GTSNPN and SVGIG (reference sequence). This CDR3 spans 14 amino acids. Trimming left V 0 bases short and J 4 bases short, with 12 bases between. Here the CDR3 reads CAWSVAGDRYGYTF. The CDR3 DNA is TGTGCCTGGAGTGTGGCAGGGGATCGCTATGGCTACACCTTC.

The rearrangement links TRBV14 to TRBJ2-1; D unresolved. The V end lost 1 base, the J end lost 2 bases, and 3 bases lay between the germline ends. The CDR3 is 13 residues long. Germline loops: CDR1 SGHDN, CDR2 FVKESK. Here the CDR3 reads CASSQGAYNEQFF. The CDR3 nucleotides read TGTGCCAGCAGCCAAGGGGCCTACAATGAGCAGTTCTTC.

The V and J genes are TRBV6-1 and TRBJ2-3, with TRBD2 matching over 10 bases. This CDR3 is 17 amino acids long. Unmatched junction bases numbered 5, after V lost 1 base and J lost 1 base. The germline gives CDR1 MNHNS, CDR2 SASEGT. The CDR3 sequence: CASSEVTSGIGTDTQYF. As DNA, the CDR3 is TGTGCCAGCAGTGAAGTAACTAGCGGGATTGGCACAGATACGCAGTATTTT.

This clone occurred a few times. The chain links TRBV6-5 to TRBJ2-2; D is undetermined. Germline V CDR1 and CDR2: MNHEY, SVGAGI. Trimming took 1 base from V and 2 from J, leaving 8 bases between them. CDR3 length: 15 residues. The CDR3 DNA reads TGTGCCAGCAGTTACTATACTACCAACACCGGGGAGCTGTTTTTT. As protein: CASSYYTTNTGELFF.

The chain is built from TRBV18 and TRBJ2-5, with D perhaps given as TRBD1 or TRBD2 (5 bases each). Germline CDR1 reads KGHSH; CDR2 reads LQKENI. The CDR3 is 16 amino acids. The ends were cut back, 3 bases at V and 0 bases at J, with 14 bases in the middle. CDR3 sequence: CASSPGGPTNQETQYF. CDR3 coding DNA: TGTGCCAGCTCACCTGGGGGTCCGACAAACCAAGAGACCCAGTACTTC.